These 22 T cell receptor beta chains were sequenced from one sample in a study of identical twins. TCRdb passed the 5' RACE reads through MiXCR, listing each CDR3 protein once. There are 690,000 or so distinct CDR3 sequences in the sample; 6% to 6.5% occur only once, and 1.5% to 2% lies in the top ten. The material sequenced was naive T cells sorted from blood. These TCRs come from a man in his late teens or twenties in good health.

This clonotype turned up a few times. The gene calls are TRBV5-1 and TRBJ2-5; 14 bases line up with TRBD2. Germline CDR1 and CDR2: SGHRS and YFSETQ. The ends lost 4 bases at V and 5 bases at J; junction bases unmatched: 7. There are 16 residues in the CDR3. CDR3 region: CASSQTSGRAGETQYF. CDR3 nucleotides: TGCGCCAGCAGCCAGACTAGCGGGAGGGCCGGGGAGACCCAGTACTTC.

This clonotype showed up many times. The rearrangement links TRBV5-1 to TRBJ2-1; 7 bases agree with TRBD1. This CDR3 spans 17 amino acids. Germline values: CDR1 SGHRS, CDR2 YFSETQ. After removal of 4 bases from V and 2 bases from J, the junction contained 12 bases not matched to a gene. Here the CDR3 reads CASSHRQGRGAYNEQFF. CDR3 in DNA: TGCGCCAGCAGCCACCGACAGGGACGAGGGGCCTACAATGAGCAGTTCTTC. Full variable domain (remainder filled in from reference TRBV5-1 and TRBJ2-1): KAGVTQTPRYLIKTRGQQVTLSCSPISGHRSVSWYQQTPGQGLQFLFEYFSETQRNKGNFPGRFSGRQFSNSRSEMNVSTLELGDSALYLCASSHRQGRGAYNEQFFGPGTRLTVL.

The chain links TRBV20-1 to TRBJ2-3; 11 bases line up with TRBD2. The germline V gene encodes CDR1 DFQATT and CDR2 SNEGSKA (reference sequence). The CDR3 contains 14 residues. The junction had 6 bases not matched to a gene; V was cut back by 6 bases and J by 4 bases. CDR3 sequence: CSAVAGGGADTQYF. The CDR3 nucleotides are TGCAGTGCCGTAGCGGGAGGGGGGGCAGATACGCAGTATTTT.

This clonotype was seen a few times. The V gene is TRBV5-1, the J gene TRBJ2-1; D perhaps matches TRBD2 (5 bases). CDR1 and CDR2 from the germline V gene are SGHRS and YFSETQ. With 1 base removed from V and 6 bases from J, the gap between germline ends came to 14 bases. This CDR3 spans 15 amino acids. In DNA, the CDR3 is TGCGCCAGCAGCTTGATACTAGAAGGGTCCAATGAGCAGTTCTTC. Protein: CASSLILEGSNEQFF.

This clonotype was observed at least ten times. This chain links TRBV7-9 with TRBJ2-2; the D gene is possibly TRBD2 (6 bases). The germline V gene has CDR1 SEHNR and CDR2 FQNEAQ (reference sequence). This CDR3 has 14 residues. Between the trimmed V and J ends, which lost 5 bases and 5 bases, there was a span of 12 bases. The CDR3 is CASSPEGGTGELFF. The CDR3 nucleotides are TGTGCCAGCAGCCCCGAAGGAGGGACCGGGGAGCTGTTTTTT. The whole variable domain, filled in from reference TRBV7-9 and TRBJ2-2, reads DTGVSQNPRHKITKRGQNVTFRCDPISEHNRLYWYRQTLGQGPEFLTYFQNEAQLEKSRLLSDRFSAERPKGSFSTLEIQRTEQGDSAMYLCASSPEGGTGELFFGEGSRLTVL.

This chain connects TRBV5-1 to TRBJ2-7; weak D call: TRBD1 (7 bases). The CDR3 consists of 13 residues. Germline CDR1 and CDR2: SGHRS and YFSETQ. V was pared by 1 base and J by 5 bases, with 10 bases between. Here the CDR3 DNA reads TGCGCCAGCAGCTTGCAGGGGGGAGACGAGCAGTACGTC. This encodes CASSLQGGDEQYV.

In its sample, this clonotype was seen many times. V gene TRBV11-3 combines with J gene TRBJ1-6; no clear D gene. The CDR3 contains 15 residues. Germline V gene lookup returns CDR1 SGHNT and CDR2 YENEEA. Trimming took off 5 bases at V and 6 bases at J, with 14 bases between the two ends. CDR3 region: CASSGLYGSNSPLHF. The CDR3 DNA reads TGTGCCAGCAGCGGCTTATACGGCTCTAATTCACCCCTCCACTTT.

This clonotype was detected many times. The chain couples TRBV30 to TRBJ1-2; a possible D gene is TRBD1 (5 bases). This CDR3 is 13 amino acids long. Germline lookup yields CDR1 GTSNPN and CDR2 SVGIG (reference sequence). Trimming pared 3 bases from V and 8 bases from J, leaving 16 bases between. CDR3 loop: CAWRAGAARGYTF. Here the CDR3 DNA reads TGTGCCTGGAGGGCCGGGGCGGCTAGGGGCTACACCTTC.

This clonotype was recorded at least ten times. The CDR3 nucleotides are TGTGCCTGGAATTCCGGGACCTATGGCTACACCTTC. Translated: CAWNSGTYGYTF. The V and J genes are TRBV30 and TRBJ1-2, with D maybe TRBD1 (5 bases). Looked up from germline, CDR1 is GTSNPN and CDR2 is SVGIG (reference sequence). The CDR3 has 12 residues. Trimming shortened V by 4 bases and J by 4 bases, and 10 bases separated the two germline ends.

This clonotype has a count of ten or more. DNA of the CDR3: TGTGCCAGCAGTGACTCGGGGACTAGCTACAATGAGCAGTTCTTC. Translated, it gives CASSDSGTSYNEQFF. The chain uses TRBV6-4 and TRBJ2-1; TRBD2 agrees at 8 bases. The trim removed 0 bases at V and 3 bases at J, leaving 1 base unmatched. Germline CDR1 and CDR2: MRHNA and SNTAGT. CDR3 length: 15 residues.

This chain links TRBV12-3 or TRBV12-4 with TRBJ2-5; 13 bases are a match to TRBD2. The CDR3 is made up of 16 amino acids. Trimming removed 7 bases from V and 5 bases from J; junction bases left unmatched: 10. The CDR3 reads CASIKLAGGPGETQYF. Written as DNA, the CDR3 is TGTGCCAGCATCAAACTAGCGGGAGGGCCGGGGGAGACCCAGTACTTC.

This clonotype turned up a few times. The chain combines TRBV7-9 with TRBJ2-2; D gene ambiguous. Trimming removed 4 bases at V and 7 bases at J, with 19 bases between. From germline, CDR1 is SEHNR and CDR2 FQNEAQ (reference sequence). The CDR3 length is 16 residues. For the CDR3, the DNA is TGTGCCAGCAGCTCGTACGCAACACCCGATGGCGGGGAGCTGTTTTTT. Translating it yields CASSSYATPDGGELFF. Drawing the rest from reference TRBV7-9 and TRBJ2-2, the complete variable domain is DTGVSQNPRHKITKRGQNVTFRCDPISEHNRLYWYRQTLGQGPEFLTYFQNEAQLEKSRLLSDRFSAERPKGSFSTLEIQRTEQGDSAMYLCASSSYATPDGGELFFGEGSRLTVL.

This clonotype was recorded a few times. V gene TRBV25-1 combines with J gene TRBJ1-2, with D maybe TRBD1 (6 bases). Germline assignment: CDR1 MGHDK and CDR2 SYGVNS. The CDR3 spans 14 residues. V was cut by 4 bases and J by 9 bases, with 18 bases left in between. CDR3 region: CASSVGQPPSSYTF. The CDR3 region has the DNA TGTGCCAGCAGTGTCGGACAGCCCCCCTCGAGCTACACCTTC.

The sample holds many counts of this clonotype. The chain links TRBV11-1 to TRBJ2-3, with D unresolved. Germline values: CDR1 SGHAT, CDR2 FQDESV (reference sequence). This CDR3 has 14 residues. Between the trimmed V and J ends, which lost 5 bases and 4 bases, there was a span of 13 bases. The CDR3 DNA reads as TGTGCCAGCAGCCGCAGACTGCAGTCAGATACGCAGTATTTT. Amino acids: CASSRRLQSDTQYF. Together with reference TRBV11-1 and TRBJ2-3, the CDR3 gives the full variable domain: EAEVAQSPRYKITEKSQAVAFWCDPISGHATLYWYRQILGQGPELLVQFQDESVVDDSQLPKDRFSAERLKGVDSTLKIQPAELGDSAMYLCASSRRLQSDTQYFGPGTRLTVL.

V is TRBV7-9 and J is TRBJ1-1; the D gene is possibly TRBD1 (6 bases). The length of the CDR3 is 16 residues. The germline V gene encodes CDR1 SEHNR and CDR2 FQNEAQ (reference sequence). Trimming stripped 5 bases from V and 0 bases from J, with 16 bases between. The CDR3 DNA is TGTGCCAGCAGCCCCGAAGGTGGACAGTTGAACACTGAAGCTTTCTTT. Protein: CASSPEGGQLNTEAFF.

This clonotype was counted only a few times. The genes are TRBV28 and TRBJ1-5, with 8 positions matching TRBD1. Germline CDR1 is MDHEN and CDR2 is SYDVKM. Trimming removed 6 bases from V and 9 bases from J; junction bases left unmatched: 7. CDR3 size: 13 residues. Here the CDR3 reads CASRSSGTGPQHF. CDR3 DNA sequence: TGTGCCAGCAGATCCTCAGGGACAGGGCCCCAGCATTTT.

This chain joins TRBV11-3 and TRBJ2-1; D unresolved. V was pared by 7 bases and J by 0 bases, with 13 bases between. The CDR3 length is 15 residues. CDR1 and CDR2 from the germline V gene are SGHNT and YENEEA. Written as DNA, the CDR3 is TGTGCCAGCACCCGGACCCCGAGCTCCTACAATGAGCAGTTCTTC. It codes for CASTRTPSSYNEQFF.

This clonotype was observed many times. This chain links TRBV20-1 with TRBJ2-1; no clear D. This CDR3 region has 14 residues. Germline CDR1 and CDR2: DFQATT and SNEGSKA (reference sequence). V was trimmed by 6 bases and J by 3 bases, leaving 15 bases between them. In DNA, the CDR3 is TGCAGTGCCGTCAACCGCGACCGCTACAATGAGCAGTTCTTC. Residues: CSAVNRDRYNEQFF.

The chain recombines TRBV3-1 with TRBJ2-2, with D possibly being TRBD1 (6 bases). Trimming removed 0 bases from V and 1 base from J, with 18 bases in between. The germline V gene encodes CDR1 LGHDT and CDR2 YNNKEL (reference sequence). The CDR3 length is 19 residues. The DNA for the CDR3 is TGTGCCAGCAGCCAAGATGACAGGTGGGGAACAGAGAACACCGGGGAGCTGTTTTTT. This gives the protein CASSQDDRWGTENTGELFF. Using reference TRBV3-1 and TRBJ2-2 for the parts outside the CDR3, the full variable domain is DTAVSQTPKYLVTQMGNDKSIKCEQNLGHDTMYWYKQDSKKFLKIMFSYNNKELIINETVPNRFSPKSPDKAHLNLHINSLELGDSAVYFCASSQDDRWGTENTGELFFGEGSRLTVL.

This clonotype showed up many times. The rearrangement links TRBV29-1 to TRBJ2-3; 10 bases are shared with TRBD2. The CDR3 consists of 14 residues. The V gene end was trimmed by 5 bases and the J gene end by 2 bases; junction bases not matched to a gene: 4. Per germline, CDR1 SQVTM and CDR2 ANQGSEA. This CDR3 reads CSVTAGGITDTQYF. The CDR3 DNA reads TGCAGCGTTACAGCGGGAGGGATCACAGATACGCAGTATTTT.

This clonotype was found many times. The chain links TRBV29-1 to TRBJ2-1; D gene ambiguous. From germline, CDR1 is SQVTM and CDR2 ANQGSEA. The CDR3 length is 14 residues. V dropped 6 bases and J dropped 0 bases, with 12 bases sitting between them. As DNA, the CDR3 is TGCAGCGTCGAGCTGTCCAGCTCCTACAATGAGCAGTTCTTC. Amino acids: CSVELSSSYNEQFF.

The chain is built from TRBV7-2 and TRBJ2-5; 10 nucleotides match TRBD2. The germline V gene has CDR1 SGHTA and CDR2 FQGNSA. The CDR3 loop spans 17 amino acids. After removal of 1 base from V and 1 base from J, the junction contained 6 bases not matched to a gene. This chain's CDR3 is CASSLGARLAGQETQYF. The CDR3 DNA is TGTGCCAGCAGCTTAGGCGCGAGACTAGCGGGCCAAGAGACCCAGTACTTC.